This T cell receptor beta chain was captured by sequencing in a study of blood T cells in healthy people across ages. Regarding the study as a whole: Samples with more naive T cells showed higher observed beta diversity. A greater number of naive CD4+ cells and higher diversity distinguished long-lived donors from aged donors.

This clonotype was observed many times. Antigen: not known. Together with a sample-barcoded 5' primer, a J-beta primer mix was included in a second PCR lasting about 6 to 11 cycles. Sequencing recovered at least 3 million CDR3-containing paired-end reads from each sample. Using its own MiXCR run on the 5' RACE reads, TCRdb lists one record per CDR3 protein. The data show roughly 680,000 distinct CDR3 sequences, roughly half seen once. Looked up from germline, CDR1 is SNHLY and CDR2 is FYNNEI. The CDR3 is made up of 14 amino acids. J was trimmed by 9 bases and V by 7 bases; bases with no gene match: 10.

This sequence originates from a woman aged 80 or older in good health. The sequenced material came from blood. The V gene is TRBV2, the J gene TRBJ2-1; TRBD2 matches at 9 bases. In DNA, the CDR3 is TGTGCCAGCAAGTTTAGCGGGAGTTTCAGTGAGCAGTTCTTC. It specifies CASKFSGSFSEQFF.